These 10 T cell receptor beta chains came from one sample sequenced in a study of blood T cell repertoires in COVID-19 (dated by TCRdb to 2020 to 2022). The library came from the immunoSEQ multiplex PCR assay. The clones in this table, taken by TCRdb from immuneACCESS, are in-frame only. Not every clone is retained; where verified, under half of the shortfall comes from an unresolved V gene, and the cause of the rest is unknown. Present in this sample are roughly 150,000 clones, around 90% of which were seen just once. Around 2.1% of the sample belongs to the ten largest clones. The specimen sequenced was peripheral blood. Every receptor here comes from a man aged 50 to 60 who had recovered from COVID-19.

This chain links TRBV6-5 with TRBJ1-1; possible D gene TRBD1, 6 bases. The V and J ends lost 0 bases and 7 bases respectively, with 12 bases between them. Germline V lookup: CDR1 MNHEY, CDR2 SVGAGI. The CDR3 runs to 14 residues. CDR3 loop: CASSYSRNRVEAFF. For the CDR3, the DNA is TGTGCCAGCAGTTACTCGAGGAACAGGGTTGAAGCTTTCTTT.

The chain uses TRBV5-1 and TRBJ1-1, with 7 bases fitting TRBD1. J was trimmed by 3 bases and V by 1 base; bases with no gene match: 3. The CDR3 is 14 residues long. CDR1 is SGHRS, CDR2 YFSETQ, per germline. The CDR3 is CASSLPGQYTEAFF. In DNA, the CDR3 is TGCGCCAGCAGCTTGCCGGGACAGTACACTGAAGCTTTCTTT.

J is TRBJ1-1 and V is TRBV28; D uncertain. Germline lookup yields CDR1 MDHEN and CDR2 SYDVKM. Deletions cut 6 bases from V and 5 bases from J, with 16 bases between. This CDR3 contains 14 residues. CDR3 nucleotides: TGTGCCAGCAGGCAAGGGATAGCGGGGACTGAAGCTTTCTTT. This sequence encodes CASRQGIAGTEAFF.

The count of this clone is one. As DNA, the CDR3 is TGTGCCAGCAGTTTTTCAGGCAGGGATTACTATGGCTACACCTTC. Its translation is CASSFSGRDYYGYTF. The chain combines TRBV27 with TRBJ1-2; D is perhaps TRBD1 (5 bases). The CDR3 sequence is 15 residues long. Per germline, CDR1 MNHEY and CDR2 SMNVEV (reference sequence). V gave up 3 bases and J gave up 3 bases, with 14 bases separating them.

V is TRBV4-3 and J is TRBJ1-2; 8 nucleotides line up with TRBD1. The J segment lost 7 bases and the V segment lost 0 bases, leaving 7 bases of the junction unmatched. This CDR3 is built from 15 residues. The germline V gene encodes CDR1 LGHNA and CDR2 YSLEER. This CDR3 is CASSQDPQGAFGYTF. CDR3 DNA sequence: TGCGCCAGCAGCCAAGATCCGCAGGGGGCGTTTGGCTACACCTTC.

The chain combines TRBV6-5 with TRBJ1-4; TRBD1 matches at 7 bases. CDR1 is MNHEY, CDR2 SVGAGI, per germline. The CDR3 runs to 16 residues. V was clipped by 2 bases and J by 4 bases; unmatched bases: 7. The CDR3 DNA sequence: TGTGCCAGCAGTTACGGACGACAGGGAAATAATGAAAAACTGTTTTTT. It encodes CASSYGRQGNNEKLFF.

The V call is TRBV29-1, the J call TRBJ2-1; 8 bases are shared with TRBD1. Germline V gives CDR1 SQVTM, CDR2 ANQGSEA. Trimming removed 6 bases from V and 5 bases from J; junction bases left unmatched: 12. CDR3 length equals 15 residues. The CDR3: CSVALRTGWNNEQFF. The CDR3 nucleotides are TGCAGCGTCGCCCTTCGGACAGGGTGGAACAATGAGCAGTTCTTC.

The gene calls are TRBV6-2 or TRBV6-3 and TRBJ1-5; TRBD1 agrees at 7 bases. CDR1 is MNHEY, CDR2 SVGEGT, per germline. V dropped 0 bases and J dropped 1; count of bases not matched to a gene: 3. This CDR3 contains 16 residues. The CDR3 reads CASSYSAQGSNQPQHF. The CDR3 coding sequence is TGTGCCAGCAGTTACTCCGCACAGGGGAGCAATCAGCCCCAGCATTTT.

V gene TRBV19 combines with J gene TRBJ1-5; 10 nucleotides match TRBD1. The CDR3 sequence is 16 residues long. The germline V gene encodes CDR1 LNHDA and CDR2 SQIVND (reference sequence). Trimming cost V 1 base and J 4 bases; bases outside gene matches: 4. CDR3 DNA: TGTGCCAGTAGTATAGGTGACAGGGGGCGAAATCAGCCCCAGCATTTT. It specifies CASSIGDRGRNQPQHF.

The genes are TRBV25-1 and TRBJ2-3; the D gene is possibly TRBD2 (6 bases). The length of the CDR3 is 14 residues. Germline loops: CDR1 MGHDK, CDR2 SYGVNS. V lost 1 base and J 3 bases, leaving 8 bases between the germline ends. Here the CDR3 reads CASSEWGETDTQYF. The DNA for the CDR3 is TGTGCCAGCAGTGAATGGGGGGAGACAGATACGCAGTATTTT.